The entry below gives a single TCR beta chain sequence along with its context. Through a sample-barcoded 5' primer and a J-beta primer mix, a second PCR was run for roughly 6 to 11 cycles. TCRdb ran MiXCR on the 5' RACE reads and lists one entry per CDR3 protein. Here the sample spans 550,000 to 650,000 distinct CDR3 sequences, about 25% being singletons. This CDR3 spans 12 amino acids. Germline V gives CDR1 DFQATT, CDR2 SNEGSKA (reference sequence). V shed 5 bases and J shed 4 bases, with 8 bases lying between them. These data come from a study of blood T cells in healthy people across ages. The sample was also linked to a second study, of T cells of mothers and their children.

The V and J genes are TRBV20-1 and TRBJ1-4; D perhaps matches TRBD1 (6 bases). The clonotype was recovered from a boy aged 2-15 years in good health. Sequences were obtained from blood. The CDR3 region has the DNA TGCAGTGCTCCAGGGGTTAATGAAAAACTGTTTTTT. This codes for CSAPGVNEKLFF.